These T cell receptor beta chains were read from a single sample in a study of blood T cell repertoires in COVID-19. Sequencing used immunoSEQ multiplex PCR; TCRdb keeps in-frame clones, though not all of them. The sample lists over 10,000 clones, more than 70% occurring once. Specimen: peripheral blood. These receptors came from a human donor in a cohort sampled during active COVID-19. CDR3s include the opening cysteine and the closing phenylalanine or tryptophan. D genes are given only for firm matches. Part of the rows lack a size; the others show once, few, many or a class for expanded clones.

v_call	j_call	d_call	clone_size	cdr3_nt	cdr3_aa
TRBV7-8	TRBJ2-3	TRBD1	-	TGTGCCAGCTCGGACAGGGCCGCAGATACGCAGTATTTT	CASSDRAADTQYF
TRBV4-1	TRBJ1-3	-	-	TGCGCCAGCAGCTCGGACGGGGTTGGAAACACCATATATTTT	CASSSDGVGNTIYF
TRBV7-9	TRBJ2-2	-	few	TGTGCCAGCAGCTTAGAGACAGTGAACACCGGGGAGCTGTTTTTT	CASSLETVNTGELFF
TRBV5-1	TRBJ2-3	-	-	TGCGCCAGCAGGACATCTAGCACAGATACGCAGTATTTT	CASRTSSTDTQYF
TRBV29-1	TRBJ2-1	TRBD2	-	TGCAGCGTTGAGCGGGGGACCAATGAGCAGTTCTTC	CSVERGTNEQFF
TRBV5-1	TRBJ1-2	TRBD1	-	TGCGCCAGCAGCCGGACAGGGGGCAATAACTATGGCTACACCTTC	CASSRTGGNNYGYTF
TRBV28	TRBJ1-1	-	-	TGTGCCAGCAGTTTACCAACAGGGCCGGGCACTGAAGCTTTCTTT	CASSLPTGPGTEAFF
TRBV19	TRBJ2-3	TRBD2	-	TGTGCCAGTGGGGGTAGCGGGGCCGCCCTCCCTAGCACAGATACGCAGTATTTT	CASGGSGAALPSTDTQYF
TRBV10-2	TRBJ1-2	TRBD1	few	TGCGCCAGCAGTGAAGAACAGGGGGGGGTAGGCTACACCTTC	CASSEEQGGVGYTF
TRBV4-3	TRBJ1-2	-	-	TGCGCCAGCAGCCCATGGACAGACTCTAACTATGGCTACACCTTC	CASSPWTDSNYGYTF
TRBV5-1	TRBJ1-4	-	-	TGCGCCAGCAGCTTTGATCTGACAGCAACTAATGAAAAACTGTTTTTT	CASSFDLTATNEKLFF
TRBV11-2	TRBJ1-1	TRBD1	few	TGTGCCAGCAGCCGGACAGGGTCGAACACTGAAGCTTTCTTT	CASSRTGSNTEAFF
TRBV6-5	TRBJ1-5	TRBD1	-	TGTGCCAGCAGTTCCCTCGGGACAGATAGCAATCAGCCCCAGCATTTT	CASSSLGTDSNQPQHF
TRBV27	TRBJ1-1	TRBD1	-	TGTGCCAGCAGTCAACAGGGGGCGAACACTGAAGCTTTCTTT	CASSQQGANTEAFF
TRBV5-1	TRBJ2-2	-	few	TGCGCCAGCAGCAAGGGACAGAACACCGGGGAGCTGTTTTTT	CASSKGQNTGELFF
TRBV19	TRBJ1-2	TRBD1	-	TGTGCCAGTACACCGGGACAGGGGGCCTATGGCTACACCTTC	CASTPGQGAYGYTF
TRBV10-1	TRBJ1-4	-	-	TGCGCCAGCAGTGAATCCGTTGCAACTAATGAAAAACTGTTTTTT	CASSESVATNEKLFF
TRBV3-1/TRBV3-2	TRBJ1-2	TRBD1	-	TGTGCCAGCAGCCAAGACGCGACAGGGAACGGCTACACCTTC	CASSQDATGNGYTF
TRBV7-2	TRBJ2-3	-	-	TGTGCCAGCAGCTCAATAGCGGAAATAGATACGCAGTATTTT	CASSSIAEIDTQYF
TRBV5-1	TRBJ2-7	TRBD1	once	TGCGCCAGCAGTAGGGACAGGGGCTACGAGCAGTACTTC	CASSRDRGYEQYF
TRBV14	TRBJ2-3	-	-	TGTGCCAGCAGCCAGAGGGTGGACGGAAACACAGATACGCAGTATTTT	CASSQRVDGNTDTQYF
TRBV7-6	TRBJ1-1	-	-	TGTGCCAGCAGCTTAGTGGTGGAGGACACTGAAGCTTTCTTT	CASSLVVEDTEAFF
TRBV29-1	TRBJ2-7	TRBD2	few	TGCAGCGTTGCGGGGAGACTAGCCTCCTACGAGCAGTACTTC	CSVAGRLASYEQYF
TRBV6-2/TRBV6-3	TRBJ2-3	TRBD2	-	TGTGCCAGCAGTCCCCGGGGACTAGCTCTCACAGATACGCAGTATTTT	CASSPRGLALTDTQYF
TRBV6-5	TRBJ2-7	-	once	TGTGCCAGCAGTTACGTGGGACACGGCTACGAGCAGTACTTC	CASSYVGHGYEQYF
TRBV6-4	TRBJ2-3	TRBD1	-	TGTGCCAGCCGGGACAGGGAGGACACAGATACGCAGTATTTT	CASRDREDTDTQYF
TRBV5-1	TRBJ2-3	-	-	TGCGCCAGCACCACTACCAGCACAGATACGCAGTATTTT	CASTTTSTDTQYF
TRBV15	TRBJ2-7	TRBD1	-	TGTGCCACCAGCAGAGGAGGGACAGGGTTTTACGAGCAGTACTTC	CATSRGGTGFYEQYF
TRBV19	TRBJ2-1	TRBD1	-	TGTGCCAGCCATTCACAGGGGGGATTAGGGAATGAGCAGTTCTTC	CASHSQGGLGNEQFF
TRBV11-3	TRBJ1-2	-	-	TGTGCCAGCAGCTCTACAGGGAACTATGGCTACACCTTC	CASSSTGNYGYTF
TRBV18	TRBJ1-4	-	-	TGTGCCAGCTCACCCCGGGACAACGGGGAAAAACTGTTTTTT	CASSPRDNGEKLFF
TRBV10-3	TRBJ2-5	-	-	TGTGCCATCAGTGAGTCAGCAGGAGAGACCCAGTACTTC	CAISESAGETQYF
TRBV2	TRBJ1-1	-	-	TGTGCCAGCAAGGGGGATTTCGGCACTGAAGCTTTCTTT	CASKGDFGTEAFF
TRBV10-3	TRBJ2-7	TRBD1	-	TGTGCCATCAGGGGGACAGGCCCGAGCTCCTACGAGCAGTACTTC	CAIRGTGPSSYEQYF
TRBV19	TRBJ2-7	-	-	TGTGCCAGTAGTCCGGGACACCTCTCCTACGAGCAGTACTTC	CASSPGHLSYEQYF
TRBV5-1	TRBJ1-1	-	-	TGCGCCAGCAGCGTCCAGACAGGAGGGAACACTGAAGCTTTCTTT	CASSVQTGGNTEAFF